This T cell receptor beta chain comes out of a study of cytomegalovirus exposure and HLA in healthy donors. PCR was performed using 60 Vbeta and 13 Jbeta primers. Sequencing was performed with immunoSEQ multiplex PCR; in TCRdb, only in-frame clones are kept and a portion is missing. The sample includes 150,000 to 200,000 clones, approximately 78% of them seen just once. The CDR3 runs 16 residues. Trimming cost V 1 base and J 4 bases; bases outside gene matches: 10. Germline V lookup: CDR1 SGHRS, CDR2 YFSETQ. The V call is TRBV5-1, the J call TRBJ2-7, with 8 positions matching TRBD1. Material: PBMCs. The TCR was taken from a human donor in good health. The CDR3 DNA is TGCGCCAGCAGCTTGCGAGGTCAGGGGGCTTTGTACGAGCAGTACTTC. Translating gives CASSLRGQGALYEQYF.